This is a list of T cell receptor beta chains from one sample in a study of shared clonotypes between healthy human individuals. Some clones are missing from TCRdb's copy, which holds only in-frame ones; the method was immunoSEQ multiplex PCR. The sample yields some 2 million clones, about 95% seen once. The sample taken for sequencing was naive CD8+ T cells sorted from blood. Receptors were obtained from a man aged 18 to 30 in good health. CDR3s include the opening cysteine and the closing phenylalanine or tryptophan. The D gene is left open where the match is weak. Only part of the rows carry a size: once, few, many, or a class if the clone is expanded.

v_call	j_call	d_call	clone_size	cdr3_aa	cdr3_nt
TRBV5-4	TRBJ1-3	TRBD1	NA	CASSLGQGTGNTIYF	TGTGCCAGCAGCTTAGGACAGGGGACTGGAAACACCATATATTTT
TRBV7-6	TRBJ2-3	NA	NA	CASSLSIADTQYF	TGTGCCAGCAGCTTATCTATCGCAGATACGCAGTATTTT
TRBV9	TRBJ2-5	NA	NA	CASSVGIQGRETQYF	TGTGCCAGCAGCGTAGGAATACAGGGTCGGGAGACCCAGTACTTC
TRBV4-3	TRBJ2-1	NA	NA	CASSQDRHDNEQFF	TGCGCCAGCAGCCAAGACAGGCACGACAATGAGCAGTTCTTC
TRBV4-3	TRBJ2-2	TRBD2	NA	CASSLGVAGVSAGELFF	TGCGCCAGCAGCCTGGGGGTAGCGGGAGTGAGCGCCGGGGAGCTGTTTTTT
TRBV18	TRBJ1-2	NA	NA	CASSPPEGPHYGYTF	TGTGCCAGCTCACCACCAGAAGGACCCCACTATGGCTACACCTTC
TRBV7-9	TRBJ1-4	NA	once	CASSPEGQLGKLFF	TGTGCCAGCAGCCCAGAGGGACAATTGGGAAAACTGTTTTTT
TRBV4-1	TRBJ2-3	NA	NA	CASSQGGLDTQYF	TGCGCCAGCAGCCAAGGGGGTCTAGATACGCAGTATTTT
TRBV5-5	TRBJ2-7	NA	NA	CASSLDTGQEQYF	TGTGCCAGCAGCTTGGACACGGGCCAAGAGCAGTACTTC
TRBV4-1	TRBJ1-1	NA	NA	CASSQVRGIIGGTEAFF	TGCGCCAGCAGCCAAGTTAGGGGCATAATAGGGGGCACTGAAGCTTTCTTT
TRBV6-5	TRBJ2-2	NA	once	CASSYASAGTSGELFF	TGTGCCAGCAGTTACGCATCGGCGGGGACTTCCGGGGAGCTGTTTTTT
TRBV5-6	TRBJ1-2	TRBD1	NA	CASSLLGDSYGYTF	TGTGCCAGCAGCTTGTTGGGGGACAGCTATGGCTACACCTTC
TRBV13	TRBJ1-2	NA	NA	CASSFQGSYGYTF	TGTGCCAGCAGCTTTCAGGGATCGTACGGCTACACCTTC
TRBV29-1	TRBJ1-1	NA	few	CSVDTGNTEAFF	TGCAGCGTTGATACAGGGAACACTGAAGCTTTCTTT
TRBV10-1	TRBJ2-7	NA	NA	CASSPGTSYEQYF	TGCGCCAGCAGTCCGGGGACCTCCTACGAGCAGTACTTC
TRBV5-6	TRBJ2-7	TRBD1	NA	CASSLGDRGFEQYF	TGTGCCAGCAGCTTGGGGGACAGGGGATTCGAGCAGTACTTC
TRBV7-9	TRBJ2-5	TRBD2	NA	CASSSRTSGGAGETQYF	TGTGCCAGCAGCTCCCGGACTAGCGGGGGGGCGGGAGAGACCCAGTACTTC
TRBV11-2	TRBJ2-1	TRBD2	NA	CASSIAGDNEQFF	TGTGCCAGCAGCATTGCGGGGGACAATGAGCAGTTCTTC
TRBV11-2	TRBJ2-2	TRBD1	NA	CASSPGQGEAGELFF	TGTGCCAGCAGCCCGGGACAGGGCGAGGCCGGGGAGCTGTTTTTT
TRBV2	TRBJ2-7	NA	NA	CASSEGQSSYEQYF	TGTGCCAGCAGTGAAGGACAGAGCTCCTACGAGCAGTACTTC
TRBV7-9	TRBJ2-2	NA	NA	CASSFSGQGTGELFF	TGTGCCAGCAGCTTTAGTGGGCAGGGAACCGGGGAGCTGTTTTTT
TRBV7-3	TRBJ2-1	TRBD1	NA	CASSSTGWNEQFF	TGTGCCAGCAGCTCGACAGGGTGGAATGAGCAGTTCTTC
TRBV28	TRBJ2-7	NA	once	CASSSIPLTQPYEQYF	TGTGCCAGCAGTTCCATCCCACTTACTCAACCCTACGAGCAGTACTTC
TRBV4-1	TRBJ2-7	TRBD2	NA	CASSQAPGLAGSSYEQYF	TGCGCCAGCAGCCAAGCCCCGGGACTAGCGGGGAGCTCCTACGAGCAGTACTTC
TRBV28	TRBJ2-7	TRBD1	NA	CASSLGTATYEQYF	TGTGCCAGCAGTTTAGGGACAGCAACCTACGAGCAGTACTTC
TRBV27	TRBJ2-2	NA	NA	CASSQVATGYGELFF	TGTGCCAGCAGCCAAGTAGCTACAGGGTACGGGGAGCTGTTTTTT
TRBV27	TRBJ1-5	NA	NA	CASSLWENQPQHF	TGTGCCAGCAGTTTATGGGAAAATCAGCCCCAGCATTTT
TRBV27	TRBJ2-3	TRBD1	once	CASSSIGTGYGDTQYF	TGTGCCAGCAGTTCGATAGGGACAGGGTATGGAGATACGCAGTATTTT
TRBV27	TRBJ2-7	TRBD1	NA	CASSLSGTGDYEQYF	TGTGCCAGCAGCCTTTCCGGGACAGGGGACTACGAGCAGTACTTC
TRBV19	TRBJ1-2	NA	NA	CASSIPDRPNYGYTF	TGTGCCAGTAGTATCCCCGACAGGCCCAACTATGGCTACACCTTC
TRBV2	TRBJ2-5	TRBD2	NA	CASSGASGGETQYF	TGTGCCAGCAGTGGAGCTAGCGGGGGAGAGACCCAGTACTTC
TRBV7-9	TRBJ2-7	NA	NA	CASSDRDTYEQYF	TGTGCCAGCAGCGACCGGGACACCTACGAGCAGTACTTC
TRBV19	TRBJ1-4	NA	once	CASTNLDQGTEKLFF	TGTGCCAGTACAAATCTGGACCAGGGGACTGAAAAACTGTTTTTT
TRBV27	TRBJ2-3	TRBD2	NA	CASSSGMTDTQYF	TGTGCCAGCAGTAGCGGGATGACAGATACGCAGTATTTT
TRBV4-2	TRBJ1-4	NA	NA	CASSQEGHLGPNEKLFF	TGTGCCAGCAGCCAAGAAGGACACCTGGGCCCGAATGAAAAACTGTTTTTT
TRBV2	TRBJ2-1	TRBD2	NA	CASSAGLAGVYEQFF	TGTGCCAGCAGCGCGGGACTAGCGGGAGTCTATGAGCAGTTCTTC
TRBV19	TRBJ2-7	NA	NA	CASSIVSGDEQYF	TGTGCCAGTAGTATAGTTTCAGGGGACGAGCAGTACTTC
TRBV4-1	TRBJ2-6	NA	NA	CASSQDFQPTASSGANVLTF	TGCGCCAGCAGCCAAGATTTCCAGCCCACCGCGAGCTCTGGGGCCAACGTCCTGACTTTC
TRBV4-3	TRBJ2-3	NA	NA	CASSQEGEEDTQYF	TGCGCCAGCAGCCAAGAGGGCGAGGAAGATACGCAGTATTTT
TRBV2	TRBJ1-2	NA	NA	CASSLGQGWGYTF	TGTGCCAGCTCTTTAGGGCAGGGTTGGGGCTACACCTTC
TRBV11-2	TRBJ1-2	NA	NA	CASSSQGDYGYTF	TGTGCCAGCAGCTCACAGGGAGACTATGGCTACACCTTC
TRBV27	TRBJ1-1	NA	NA	CASTPHRAVNTEAFF	TGTGCCAGCACCCCCCACAGGGCCGTGAACACTGAAGCTTTCTTT
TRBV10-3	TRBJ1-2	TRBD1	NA	CAISELHRGPNYGYTF	TGTGCCATCAGTGAGTTACACAGGGGGCCAAACTATGGCTACACCTTC
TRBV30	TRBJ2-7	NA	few	CAWSGSWTNPDEQYF	TGTGCCTGGAGTGGGAGCTGGACAAACCCAGACGAGCAGTACTTC
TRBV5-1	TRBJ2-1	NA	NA	CASSHEGPYNEQFF	TGCGCCAGCAGCCACGAAGGGCCATACAATGAGCAGTTCTTC
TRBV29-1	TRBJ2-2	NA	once	CSVEGGGTANTGELFF	TGCAGCGTTGAAGGTGGGGGGACAGCGAACACCGGGGAGCTGTTTTTT
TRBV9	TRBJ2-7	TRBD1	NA	CASSVGEGALGYEQYF	TGTGCCAGCAGCGTAGGAGAGGGGGCGCTCGGCTACGAGCAGTACTTC
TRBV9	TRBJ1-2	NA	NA	CASSVGTGVGGYTF	TGTGCCAGCAGCGTAGGAACTGGGGTCGGAGGCTACACCTTC
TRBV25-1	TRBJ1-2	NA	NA	CASSELGPLYGYTF	TGTGCCAGCAGTGAATTGGGGCCCCTCTATGGCTACACCTTC
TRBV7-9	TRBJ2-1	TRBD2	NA	CASSQAQRGYNEQFF	TGTGCCAGCAGCCAGGCCCAGCGGGGCTACAATGAGCAGTTCTTC
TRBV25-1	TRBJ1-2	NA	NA	CASSIGGGGYTF	TGTGCCAGCAGCATTGGGGGCGGGGGCTACACCTTC
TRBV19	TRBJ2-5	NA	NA	CASSIGGDQETQYF	TGTGCCAGTAGTATAGGAGGGGACCAAGAGACCCAGTACTTC
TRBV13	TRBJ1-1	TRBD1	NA	CASSSPTGGDTEAFF	TGTGCCAGCAGCTCGCCAACAGGGGGGGACACTGAAGCTTTCTTT
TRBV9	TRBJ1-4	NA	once	CASSPSGGGTNEKLFF	TGTGCCAGCAGCCCCTCTGGGGGAGGAACTAATGAAAAACTGTTTTTT
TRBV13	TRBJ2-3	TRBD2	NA	CASRAGLAGEEVDSDTQYF	TGTGCCAGCAGGGCGGGACTAGCGGGAGAAGAGGTTGACTCAGATACGCAGTATTTT
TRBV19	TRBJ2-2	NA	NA	CASSSQTGGNTGELFF	TGTGCCAGTAGTTCCCAGACAGGAGGGAACACCGGGGAGCTGTTTTTT
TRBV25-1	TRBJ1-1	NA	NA	CASSAIGHELFEAFF	TGTGCCAGCAGTGCAATAGGACATGAGTTGTTTGAAGCTTTCTTT
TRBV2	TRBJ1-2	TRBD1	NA	CASSRTGGSVDYGYTF	TGTGCCAGCAGTCGGACAGGGGGCTCTGTCGACTATGGCTACACCTTC
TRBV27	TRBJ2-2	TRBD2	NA	CASSLPGTSGSNTGELFF	TGTGCCAGCAGTTTACCCGGGACTAGCGGGAGTAATACCGGGGAGCTGTTTTTT
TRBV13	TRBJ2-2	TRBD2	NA	CASSFRGGPGELFF	TGTGCCAGCAGCTTCCGGGGGGGCCCCGGGGAGCTGTTTTTT